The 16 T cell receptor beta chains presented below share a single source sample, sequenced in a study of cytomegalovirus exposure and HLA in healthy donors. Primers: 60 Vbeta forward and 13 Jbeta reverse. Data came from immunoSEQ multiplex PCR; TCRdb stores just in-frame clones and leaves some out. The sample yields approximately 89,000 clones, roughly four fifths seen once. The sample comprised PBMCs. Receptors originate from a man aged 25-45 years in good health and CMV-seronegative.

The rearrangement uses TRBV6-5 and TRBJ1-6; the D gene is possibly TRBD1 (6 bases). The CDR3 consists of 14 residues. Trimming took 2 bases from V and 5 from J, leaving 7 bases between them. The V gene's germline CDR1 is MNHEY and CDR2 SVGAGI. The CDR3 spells CASSYGQNNSPLHF. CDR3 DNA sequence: TGTGCCAGCAGTTACGGACAGAATAATTCACCCCTCCACTTT.

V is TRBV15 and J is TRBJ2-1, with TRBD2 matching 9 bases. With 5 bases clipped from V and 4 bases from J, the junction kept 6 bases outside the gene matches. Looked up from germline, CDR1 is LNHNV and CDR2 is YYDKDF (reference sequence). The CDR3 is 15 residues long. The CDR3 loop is CATSPAAGGYNEQFF. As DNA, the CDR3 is TGTGCCACCAGCCCGGCGGCGGGAGGGTACAATGAGCAGTTCTTC.

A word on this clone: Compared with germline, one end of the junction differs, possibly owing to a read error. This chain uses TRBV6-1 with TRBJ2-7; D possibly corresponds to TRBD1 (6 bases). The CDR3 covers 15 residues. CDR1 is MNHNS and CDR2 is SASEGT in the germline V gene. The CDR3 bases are TGTACCAGCAGTGAACGATCCGGGACATCCTACGAGCAGTACTTC. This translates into CTSSERSGTSYEQYF.

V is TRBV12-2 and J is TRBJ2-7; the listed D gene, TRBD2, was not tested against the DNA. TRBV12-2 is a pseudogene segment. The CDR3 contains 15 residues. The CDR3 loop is CASRFWSSGDYEQYF. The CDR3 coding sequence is TGTGCAAGTCGCTTTTGGTCTAGCGGAGACTACGAGCAGTACTTC.

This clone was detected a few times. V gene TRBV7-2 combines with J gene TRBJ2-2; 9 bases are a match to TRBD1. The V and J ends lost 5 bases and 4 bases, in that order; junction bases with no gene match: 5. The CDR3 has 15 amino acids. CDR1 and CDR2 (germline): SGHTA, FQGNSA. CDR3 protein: CASSRGTGITGELFF. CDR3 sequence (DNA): TGTGCCAGCAGCCGGGGGACAGGGATCACCGGGGAGCTGTTTTTT.

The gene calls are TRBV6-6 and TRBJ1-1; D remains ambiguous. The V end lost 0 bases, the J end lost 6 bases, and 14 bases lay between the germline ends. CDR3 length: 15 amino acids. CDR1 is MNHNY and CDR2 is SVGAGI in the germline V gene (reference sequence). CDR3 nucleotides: TGTGCCAGCAGTTACTCGTTTCAGTTGGGCGCTGAAGCTTTCTTT. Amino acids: CASSYSFQLGAEAFF.

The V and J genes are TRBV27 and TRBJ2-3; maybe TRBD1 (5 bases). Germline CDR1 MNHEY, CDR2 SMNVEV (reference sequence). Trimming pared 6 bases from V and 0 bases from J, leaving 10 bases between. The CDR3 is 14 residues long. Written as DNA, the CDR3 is TGTGCCAGCAGCCCAGGGATTAGCACAGATACGCAGTATTTT. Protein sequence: CASSPGISTDTQYF.

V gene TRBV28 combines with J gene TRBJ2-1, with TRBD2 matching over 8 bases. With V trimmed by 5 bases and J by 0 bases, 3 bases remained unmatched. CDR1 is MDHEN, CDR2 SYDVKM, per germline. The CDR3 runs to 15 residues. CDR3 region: CASSPGTSSYNEQFF. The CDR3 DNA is TGTGCCAGCAGTCCCGGGACTAGCTCCTACAATGAGCAGTTCTTC. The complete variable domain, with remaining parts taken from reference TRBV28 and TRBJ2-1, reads DVKVTQSSRYLVKRTGEKVFLECVQDMDHENMFWYRQDPGLGLRLIYFSYDVKMKEKGDIPEGYSVSREKKERFSLILESASTNQTSMYLCASSPGTSSYNEQFFGPGTRLTVL.

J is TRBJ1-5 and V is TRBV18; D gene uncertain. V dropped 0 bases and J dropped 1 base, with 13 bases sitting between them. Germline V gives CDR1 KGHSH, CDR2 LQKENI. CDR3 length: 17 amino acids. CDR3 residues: CASSPPAGMGSNQPQHF. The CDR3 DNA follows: TGTGCCAGCTCACCACCGGCGGGTATGGGGAGCAATCAGCCCCAGCATTTT.

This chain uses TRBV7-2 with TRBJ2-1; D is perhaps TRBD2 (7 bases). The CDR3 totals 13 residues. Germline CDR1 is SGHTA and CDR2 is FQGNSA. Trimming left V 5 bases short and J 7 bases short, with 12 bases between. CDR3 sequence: CASSQGRENEQFF. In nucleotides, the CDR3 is TGTGCCAGCAGCCAGGGGAGGGAGAATGAGCAGTTCTTC.

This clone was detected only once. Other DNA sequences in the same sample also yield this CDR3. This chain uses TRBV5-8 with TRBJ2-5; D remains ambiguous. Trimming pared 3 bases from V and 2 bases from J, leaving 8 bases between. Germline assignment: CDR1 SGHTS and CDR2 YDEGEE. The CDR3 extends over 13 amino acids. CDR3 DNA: TGTGCCAGCAGCTATACGGTTCAAGAGACCCAGTACTTC. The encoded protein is CASSYTVQETQYF.

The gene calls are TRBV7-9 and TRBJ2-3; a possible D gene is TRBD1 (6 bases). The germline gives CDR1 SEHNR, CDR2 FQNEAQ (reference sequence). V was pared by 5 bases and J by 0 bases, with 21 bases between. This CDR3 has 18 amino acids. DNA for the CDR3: TGTGCCAGCAGCGATAGTAGTACATCGGGACAAAGCACAGATACGCAGTATTTT. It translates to CASSDSSTSGQSTDTQYF.

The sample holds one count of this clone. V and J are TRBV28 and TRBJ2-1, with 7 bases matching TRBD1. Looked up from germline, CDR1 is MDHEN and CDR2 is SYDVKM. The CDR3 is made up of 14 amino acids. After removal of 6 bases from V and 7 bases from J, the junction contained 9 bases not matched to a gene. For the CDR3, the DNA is TGTGCCAGCAGCCCCGGGACAGTTCCTAATGAGCAGTTCTTC. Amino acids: CASSPGTVPNEQFF.

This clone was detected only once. As DNA, the CDR3 is TGCGCCAGCAGCTTCGACCCGGGGGTCTATGGCTACACCTTC. Its protein is CASSFDPGVYGYTF. This chain uses TRBV5-1 with TRBJ1-2, with D possibly matching TRBD1 (5 bases). The CDR3 is made up of 14 amino acids. CDR1 and CDR2 from the germline V gene are SGHRS and YFSETQ. Between the trimmed V and J ends, which lost 2 bases and 4 bases, there was a span of 12 bases.

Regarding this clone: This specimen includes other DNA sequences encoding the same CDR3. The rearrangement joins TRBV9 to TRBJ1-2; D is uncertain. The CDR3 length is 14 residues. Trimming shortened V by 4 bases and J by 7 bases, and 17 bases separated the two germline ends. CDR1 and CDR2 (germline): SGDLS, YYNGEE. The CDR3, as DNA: TGTGCCAGCAGCAACAGCCCTTTCGATCCTGGCTACACCTTC. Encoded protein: CASSNSPFDPGYTF.

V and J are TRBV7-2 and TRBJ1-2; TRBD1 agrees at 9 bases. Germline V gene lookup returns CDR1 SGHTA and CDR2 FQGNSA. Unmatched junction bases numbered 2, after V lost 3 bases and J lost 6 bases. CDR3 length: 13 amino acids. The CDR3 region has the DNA TGTGCCAGCAGCTTGGGACAGGGTGATGGCTACACCTTC. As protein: CASSLGQGDGYTF.